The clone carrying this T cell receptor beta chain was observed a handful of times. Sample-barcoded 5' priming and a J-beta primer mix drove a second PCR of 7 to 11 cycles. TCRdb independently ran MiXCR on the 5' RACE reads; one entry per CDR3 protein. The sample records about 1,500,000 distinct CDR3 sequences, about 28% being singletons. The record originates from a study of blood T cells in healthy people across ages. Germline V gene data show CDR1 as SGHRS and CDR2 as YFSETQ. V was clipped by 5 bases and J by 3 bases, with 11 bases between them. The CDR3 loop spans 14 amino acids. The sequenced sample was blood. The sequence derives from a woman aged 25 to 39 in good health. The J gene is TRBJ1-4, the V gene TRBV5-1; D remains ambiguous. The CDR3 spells CASRERTANEKLFF. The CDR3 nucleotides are TGCGCCAGCAGGGAGCGAACAGCTAATGAAAAACTGTTTTTT.